The 7 T cell receptor beta chains presented below share a single source sample, sequenced in a study of vaccination and CD4 T cells after COVID-19. The antigens of these receptors remain unknown. Sequencing of cultured CD4+ T cell DNA used the Oncomine TCR Beta short-read assay. One entry per CDR3 protein results from TCRdb running MiXCR on the PCR reads. The table has fewer than 15,000 distinct CDR3 sequences, 25% to 35% seen once. The treatment was: roughly 11-day PBMC culture with coronavirus spike peptide pools or control peptides (ViraFEST assay). Source material: cultured CD4+ T cells from blood. Receptors were obtained from a human donor with COVID-19.

This clonotype showed up just a few times. The chain carries TRBV6-1 and TRBJ1-2; 9 bases agree with TRBD1. CDR1 is MNHNS, CDR2 SASEGT, per germline. The ends lost 7 bases at V and 0 bases at J; junction bases unmatched: 3. CDR3 length: 14 amino acids. CDR3 coding DNA: TGTGCCAGCAATGGACAGGGGCCTAACTATGGCTACACCTTC. Protein sequence: CASNGQGPNYGYTF.

The chain has TRBV5-4 and TRBJ2-5; a weak D match, TRBD2 (6 bases). V lost 4 bases, J lost 6 bases, and 13 bases lay in between. The CDR3 has 13 residues. Germline V gene lookup returns CDR1 SGHNT and CDR2 YYREEE (reference sequence). In nucleotides, the CDR3 is TGTGCCAGCAGCCCGGGAGTACAGAAGACCCAGTACTTC. Its protein product is CASSPGVQKTQYF. The full variable domain, its missing parts supplied by reference TRBV5-4 and TRBJ2-5, is ETGVTQSPTHLIKTRGQQVTLRCSSQSGHNTVSWYQQALGQGPQFIFQYYREEENGRGNFPPRFSGLQFPNYSSELNVNALELDDSALYLCASSPGVQKTQYFGPGTRLLVL.

This clonotype was counted between two and nine times. This sequence joins TRBV7-6 and TRBJ1-1, with D unclear. Germline V gene data show CDR1 as SGHVS and CDR2 as FNYEAQ. V dropped 4 bases and J dropped 4 bases, with 13 bases sitting between them. The CDR3 has 14 amino acids. The CDR3 sequence: CASSSPRGFTEAFF. CDR3 DNA: TGTGCCAGCAGCTCCCCAAGAGGGTTCACTGAAGCTTTCTTT.

This clonotype has more than one count but fewer than ten. This chain uses TRBV10-3 with TRBJ2-6; the match to TRBD1 covers 12 bases. V gave up 6 bases and J gave up 2 bases; unmatched junction bases: 8. The CDR3 is made up of 18 amino acids. Germline assignment: CDR1 ENHRY and CDR2 SYGVKD. The CDR3 nucleotides read TGTGCCATCAGCCCCGGGACAGGGGGCCCCCCTGGGGCCAACGTCCTGACTTTC. Protein product: CAISPGTGGPPGANVLTF.

This clonotype has a handful of counts. V and J are TRBV6-1 and TRBJ1-4, with D unclear. Germline V lookup: CDR1 MNHNS, CDR2 SASEGT. The CDR3 is 13 residues long. V was pared by 8 bases and J by 8 bases, with 15 bases between. CDR3 sequence: CASDRRTGEKLFF. The CDR3 DNA is TGTGCCAGCGACCGAAGAACTGGAGAAAAACTGTTTTTT.

The chain is built from TRBV6-1 and TRBJ1-1; D is perhaps TRBD1 (5 bases). V was trimmed by 6 bases and J by 10 bases, leaving 27 bases between them. The CDR3 totals 16 residues. Germline CDR1 and CDR2: MNHNS and SASEGT. The CDR3 nucleotides read TGTGCCAGCAGCCAAAGCAGGGTGCTACGGAACACGTCAGCTTTCTTT. Amino acids: CASSQSRVLRNTSAFF.

This clonotype turned up a few times. This chain uses TRBV29-1 with TRBJ2-7; D is uncertain. V lost 4 bases and J lost 2, with 9 bases in between. Germline V gives CDR1 SQVTM, CDR2 ANQGSEA. The CDR3 runs 12 residues. The chain's CDR3 is CSVVWATYEQYF. Here the CDR3 DNA reads TGCAGCGTTGTATGGGCTACCTACGAGCAGTACTTC.